Below, 9 T cell receptor beta chains from the same sample are listed, as sequenced in a study of cytotoxic CD8 clonotypes in ibrutinib-treated CLL (dated by TCRdb to 2020 to 2023). The method behind the library was the immunoSEQ multiplex PCR assay. This immuneACCESS table, as held by TCRdb, lists in-frame sequences with V and J called but not all clones. Of the missing ones, under half trace to an unresolved V gene in checked studies; the others have no known cause. In this sample the table shows roughly 70,000 clones, 80% of which occur a single time. The leading ten clones occupy approximately 7.7% of the sample. This sample's time point label indicates: progressive disease on ibrutinib. The sequencing used PBMCs, collected at disease progression, from a patient treated with ibrutinib. These receptors were collected from a human donor with chronic lymphocytic leukemia.

This sequence joins TRBV30 and TRBJ1-5; D gene uncertain. Germline V gene lookup returns CDR1 GTSNPN and CDR2 SVGIG (reference sequence). Trimming removed 1 base from V and 5 bases from J, with 6 bases in between. The CDR3 extends over 12 amino acids. The CDR3 protein is CAWSAGDQPQHF. The CDR3 DNA follows: TGTGCCTGGAGTGCTGGGGATCAGCCCCAGCATTTT.

The chain uses TRBV7-9 and TRBJ1-4; no reliable D call. V was clipped by 5 bases and J by 5 bases, with 15 bases between them. This CDR3 is 15 amino acids long. CDR1 and CDR2 (germline): SEHNR, FQNEAQ (reference sequence). The CDR3 loop is CASSTSQSRNEKLFF. The CDR3, as DNA: TGTGCCAGCAGCACAAGCCAATCTAGGAATGAAAAACTGTTTTTT.

The genes are TRBV10-2 and TRBJ1-1; 8 bases match TRBD1. After removal of 6 bases from V and 0 bases from J, the junction contained 6 bases not matched to a gene. This CDR3 region has 15 residues. CDR1 is WSHSY and CDR2 is SAAADI in the germline V gene. The CDR3 coding sequence is TGCGCCAGCAGGGGACAGGATATTATGAACACTGAAGCTTTCTTT. This encodes CASRGQDIMNTEAFF.

This chain uses TRBV27 with TRBJ1-5, with a weak D call TRBD1 (6 bases). CDR3 length: 15 residues. Trimming cost V 3 bases and J 2 bases, with 11 bases left between them. CDR1 and CDR2 from the germline V gene are MNHEY and SMNVEV (reference sequence). This CDR3 reads CASSFQGLGNQPQHF. The DNA for the CDR3 is TGTGCCAGCAGTTTTCAGGGGTTGGGCAATCAGCCCCAGCATTTT.

Here the CDR3 reads CAAPSVGGRIQETQYF. As DNA, the CDR3 is TGTGCCGCGCCATCCGTTGGGGGGCGTATCCAAGAGACCCAGTACTTC. V is TRBV5-3 and J is TRBJ2-5, with D possibly being TRBD1 or TRBD2 (6 bases each). TRBV5-3 is assigned to the ORF class and has an uncertain function. CDR3 length: 16 residues. Trimming removed 10 bases at V and 1 base at J, with 23 bases between.

The chain couples TRBV7-8 to TRBJ1-5; tentatively, D is TRBD1 (5 bases). The CDR3 spans 14 residues. V lost 1 base, J lost 7 bases, and 11 bases lay in between. CDR1 is SGHVS, CDR2 FQNEAQ, per germline. For the CDR3, the DNA is TGTGCCAGCAGCTTAGATACAGGTTGGCAGCCCCAGCATTTT. Protein product: CASSLDTGWQPQHF.

This clone was observed a handful of times. V and J are TRBV7-9 and TRBJ2-7; D is perhaps TRBD1 or TRBD2 (5 bases each). This CDR3 comprises 14 residues. Germline assignment: CDR1 SEHNR and CDR2 FQNEAQ (reference sequence). Trimming took off 5 bases at V and 3 bases at J, with 14 bases between the two ends. CDR3 sequence: CASSQIGGFYEQYF. CDR3 sequence (DNA): TGTGCCAGCAGCCAGATTGGGGGATTCTACGAGCAGTACTTC.

CDR3 in DNA: TGTGCCAGCACCCCGCGGCCCAGCTACGAGCAGTACTTC. Its protein product is CASTPRPSYEQYF. The chain joins TRBV28 to TRBJ2-7; D is undetermined. Germline assignment: CDR1 MDHEN and CDR2 SYDVKM. The ends were cut back, 7 bases at V and 3 bases at J, with 13 bases in the middle. This CDR3 has 13 residues.

In its sample, this clone was seen a few times. The V and J genes are TRBV2 and TRBJ2-1; D is perhaps TRBD1 or TRBD2 (6 bases each). CDR1 SNHLY and CDR2 FYNNEI come from the germline V gene. The CDR3 consists of 13 residues. Trimming removed 0 bases at V and 9 bases at J, with 9 bases between. The CDR3 DNA reads as TGTGCCAGCAGTGAAGCCGGGGGCGGTGAGCAGTTCTTC. Its protein is CASSEAGGGEQFF.